This entry features one TCR beta chain sequence. This clone's antigen is unknown. Within one base of it there is no much larger clone, and no base qualities were kept. These data are taken from a study of beta chain features in type 1 diabetes (dated 2018 in TCRdb). Background for the entire study: No differences in mean age, gender distribution, total cell number or subset yield were found between patients and healthy donors. Regulatory and stem cell-like memory subsets were isolated from only 8 patients and roughly eight healthy donors, whereas naive and central memory subsets came from all 28 donors. In the study, recently diagnosed type 1 diabetes patients and matched healthy donors were compared on the TCRB repertoires of their sorted circulating CD4+ T cell subsets. Across all samples, fewer than 110,000,000 sorted cells were examined, and cell number per subset correlated strongly with RNA yield.

Points the paper makes about the study in general: PCR may preferentially amplify shorter templates, but because patient and control samples were amplified and corrected together, any resulting skew would affect both groups equally. The naive, central memory and regulatory TCRB repertoires appeared to resemble one another more closely among patients than among healthy donors. Because cDNA rather than genomic DNA was sequenced, highly expressing activated cells could have been over-represented, although no difference in activation and CD3 levels was found between groups. Fewer insertions and more nucleotide deletions at VDJ recombination sites were observed in patients with type 1 diabetes, implying thymic rearrangement abnormalities. HLA sub-analyses involved small numbers of individuals, so any influence of HLA type on TCRB rearrangement remained unresolved. Type 1 diabetes patients showed a moderate but significant shortening of TCRB CDR3 length in all four CD4+ subsets.

The entire amount of isolated RNA was reverse transcribed using the High Capacity cDNA Reverse Transcription Kit, so the sequenced TCRB transcripts were expressed ones. Deep immunoSEQ sequencing was applied to naive, central memory and regulatory T cell samples, giving an average of approximately 4 million total reads per sample. After sorted cells were lysed in RLT buffer, RNA was extracted with DNase-treated RNeasy Micro or Mini kits, with the choice depending on cell number. To prevent cross-contamination, every cell subset was processed on its own, while patient and healthy donor samples were processed together. The immunoSEQ multiplex PCR was used to amplify TCRB sequences from cDNA, yielding 87-bp fragments that span the CDR3 region. The amplicons were sequenced using the Illumina HiSeq platform. The authors processed their data as follows. Synthetic template baselines were used to correct PCR bias computationally, reads within Hamming distance 2 were collapsed, and singletons that could not be merged were discarded. Reads were aligned against IMGT so that V, D and J genes, CDR3 length and insertions or deletions at six rearrangement sites could be assigned. Within each subset, clonotype counts were normalized to the number of sorted cells before true diversity and Gini coefficients were calculated with the tcR R package. The overlap coefficient, calculated on TCRB nucleotide sequences, was used to quantify repertoire sharing. Out-of-frame TCRB sequences from naive cells were analyzed to stand in for the pre-selection repertoire. What TCRdb holds here is the immuneACCESS table cut down to in-frame rearrangements. Part of the clones is not present; checked against another copy, under half of the missing clones reflect an unresolved V gene, and the others are unexplained. The D gene and trimming were derived from the DNA, and the V and J assignments and clone size from that table. This sample lists just over 600,000 clones; roughly a sixth were detected once. The top ten hold approximately 0.093% of the sample.

Taken from cysteine to phenylalanine, the CDR3 has 14 residues. Only the CDR3 DNA is retained, 42 bases long and in frame from the first base. The germline V gene specifies MNHEY as CDR1 and SVGAGI as CDR2. Trimming takes 6 bases off V and 9 bases off J; junction bases not matched to a gene: 8. Each donor gave one peripheral blood draw, averaging around 120 mL, which was collected into heparinised tubes. Naive, central memory, regulatory and stem cell-like memory CD4+ T cells were sorted on a BD FACSAria II using a panel including CD45RO, CCR7, CD25, CD127, CD95 and CD27. Purity was above 95% for every sorted population. PBMCs were separated immediately by Lymphoprep density gradient centrifugation and were stained directly, without being cultured. So that batch effects would be minimized, each experiment stained and sorted samples in pairs, pairing one healthy donor with one patient.

The sequence came from a man between 18 and 35 years old in good health. The sequenced material came from naive CD4+ T cells from blood. The cell subset or site label corresponds to: true naive CD4+ T cells. Recombination linked TRBV6-5 to TRBJ1-6; 7 middle bases align to TRBD1. The CDR3 sequence is CASRSTGTASPLHF. The sequenced DNA is TGTGCCAGCAGATCGACAGGGACGGCTTCACCCCTCCACTTT.